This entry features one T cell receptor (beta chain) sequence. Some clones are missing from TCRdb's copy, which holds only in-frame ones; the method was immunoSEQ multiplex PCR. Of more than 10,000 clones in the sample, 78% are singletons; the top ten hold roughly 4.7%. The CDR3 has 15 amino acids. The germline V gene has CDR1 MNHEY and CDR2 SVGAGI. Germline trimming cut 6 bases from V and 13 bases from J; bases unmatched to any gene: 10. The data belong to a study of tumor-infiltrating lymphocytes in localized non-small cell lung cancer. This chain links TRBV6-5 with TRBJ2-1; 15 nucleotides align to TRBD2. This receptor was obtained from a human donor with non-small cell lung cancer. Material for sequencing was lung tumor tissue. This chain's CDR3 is CASSLGLAGGPQQFF. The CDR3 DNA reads TGTGCCAGCAGCCTCGGACTAGCGGGGGGGCCCCAACAGTTCTTC.